The rows below give T cell receptor beta chains drawn from one sample of a study of T-cell memory formation after mild COVID-19. TCRdb re-called the 5' RACE reads through MiXCR, storing one row per CDR3 protein. The sample records 400,000 to 450,000 distinct CDR3 sequences, about 20% being singletons. The sample consisted of PBMCs or a T cell subset sorted from them (not recorded which). The receptors shown here come from a man aged 18 to 29 who had mild COVID-19 (a few samples of this study predate the infection). Cell type and time point are not known. CDR3s include the opening cysteine and the closing phenylalanine or tryptophan. Each record gives: clone size, J gene, D gene, V gene, CDR3 DNA, CDR3 protein. The D gene is left open where the match is weak. Size is omitted from some rows. Given values are once, few, many or a class for expanded clones.

>.|TRBJ2-7|.|TRBV4-1
TGCGCCAGCAGCCAAGTGGATCCGGACGAGCAGTACTTC
CASSQVDPDEQYF
>few|TRBJ2-1|.|TRBV7-2
TGTGCCAGCAGCTTAGTTGCCGGGGTAAGCTCCTACAATGAGCAGTTCTTC
CASSLVAGVSSYNEQFF
>.|TRBJ2-2|TRBD1|TRBV5-8
TGTGCCAGCAGCTTGGCCGGACAGGCCTACACCGGGGAGCTGTTTTTT
CASSLAGQAYTGELFF
>few|TRBJ2-2|.|TRBV12-3/TRBV12-4
TGTGCCAGCAGACAATGGACAGAACACACCGGGGAGCTGTTTTTT
CASRQWTEHTGELFF
>.|TRBJ1-5|TRBD1|TRBV7-8
TGTGCCAGCAGCAGCCGGGACAGGGCCATTTTAGGTCAGCCCCAGCATTTT
CASSSRDRAILGQPQHF
>many|TRBJ1-2|.|TRBV7-2
TGTGCCAGCAGCCCCCGATCTGGGGATGGCTACACCTTC
CASSPRSGDGYTF
>.|TRBJ2-3|TRBD2|TRBV4-3
TGCGCCAGCAGCCAAGCATCGGTAGCGGGGGGCACAGATACGCAGTATTTT
CASSQASVAGGTDTQYF
>.|TRBJ1-2|.|TRBV19
TGTGCCAGTAAATGGAGCTATGGCTACACCTTC
CASKWSYGYTF
>.|TRBJ1-6|.|TRBV12-3/TRBV12-4
TGTGCCAGCAGTTCTGATTCACCCCTCCACTTT
CASSSDSPLHF
>.|TRBJ1-6|TRBD1|TRBV20-1
TGCAGTGCTGGAGGGACAGGGAATCCACCCCTCCACTTT
CSAGGTGNPPLHF
>few|TRBJ2-2|.|TRBV5-4
TGTGCCAGCAGCTTCCCGCTGGCCGGGGTTGCCGGGGAGCTGTTTTTT
CASSFPLAGVAGELFF
>few|TRBJ2-3|.|TRBV7-9
TGTGCCAGCAGCTCGACGGGGTTTGTGGGCACGCAGTATTTT
CASSSTGFVGTQYF
>few|TRBJ2-1|.|TRBV2
TGTGCCAGCACCCTGTCTACTAGCAGTGAGCAGTTCTTC
CASTLSTSSEQFF
>few|TRBJ1-6|.|TRBV6-5
TGTGCCAGCAGTTACTCCGGATCCTATAATTCACCCCTCCACTTT
CASSYSGSYNSPLHF
>few|TRBJ1-3|TRBD1|TRBV7-2
TGTGCCAGCACTAGAGCCGTTGGGAGCAGGGGGCGATTTTCCGGAAACACCATATATTTT
CASTRAVGSRGRFSGNTIYF
>.|TRBJ2-1|TRBD1|TRBV20-1
TGCAGTGCTAGACCCCCGGGGACAGTCCTCTACAATGAGCAGTTCTTC
CSARPPGTVLYNEQFF
>few|TRBJ2-7|TRBD1|TRBV27
TGTGCCAGCAGACCGGGACAGGTTTACGAGCAGTACTTC
CASRPGQVYEQYF
>.|TRBJ2-3|.|TRBV27
TGTGCCAGCAGTTTAGGTGGGGGGGCACTCGATACGCAGTATTTT
CASSLGGGALDTQYF
>few|TRBJ1-2|.|TRBV5-1
TGCGCCAGCAGCTTGTCTAGGACAGATTTCGGCTACACCTTC
CASSLSRTDFGYTF
>many|TRBJ1-2|.|TRBV7-8
TGTGCCAGCAGCCCCTGGGCAGGAGGGGGCTACACCTTC
CASSPWAGGGYTF
>few|TRBJ1-2|.|TRBV12-3/TRBV12-4
TGTGCCAGCAGTTTAAATTTGGGGACTGGGGGTGGCTACACCTTC
CASSLNLGTGGGYTF
>few|TRBJ2-2|.|TRBV6-6
TGTGCCAGCAGTTACAGGGATTCGAACACCGGGGAGCTGTTTTTT
CASSYRDSNTGELFF
>.|TRBJ2-2|.|TRBV6-5
TGTGCCAGCAGTTACAAGGACGGGGAGCTGTTTTTT
CASSYKDGELFF
>many|TRBJ2-3|.|TRBV24-1
TGTGCCACCAGTGATGCGGACCCGGGGCACGCAGATACGCAGTATTTT
CATSDADPGHADTQYF
>few|TRBJ2-6|TRBD2|TRBV5-5
TGTGCCAGCAGCTTCGCCCAGACTAGCGGGGGGTTCTCTGGGGCCAACGTCCTGACTTTC
CASSFAQTSGGFSGANVLTF
>few|TRBJ1-1|.|TRBV24-1
TGTGCCACCAGGACAGAAATGAACACTGAAGCTTTCTTT
CATRTEMNTEAFF
>few|TRBJ1-2|.|TRBV28
TGTGCCAGCAGTCCGGGGGGGGACCGCTTTAACTATGGCTACACCTTC
CASSPGGDRFNYGYTF
>.|TRBJ2-3|TRBD2|TRBV3-1
TGTGCCAGCAGCCAAGGAAGGAGCGGGGGGCTAAATACGCAGTATTTT
CASSQGRSGGLNTQYF
>.|TRBJ1-5|.|TRBV7-9
TGTGCCAGCAGCTCCCAAGTAAATAGCAATCAGCCCCAGCATTTT
CASSSQVNSNQPQHF
>many|TRBJ2-1|.|TRBV12-3/TRBV12-4
TGTGCCAGCAGTTCCGGTAGCGAGCAGTTCTTC
CASSSGSEQFF
>.|TRBJ2-3|TRBD2|TRBV20-1
TGCAGTGGCCAGGGACTAGCGGGTTATTTCACAGATACGCAGTATTTT
CSGQGLAGYFTDTQYF
>.|TRBJ1-2|TRBD1|TRBV29-1
TGCAGCGTTGAAGGACAGGGGGGTAGCCTCACCTATGGCTACACCTTC
CSVEGQGGSLTYGYTF
>few|TRBJ2-7|.|TRBV29-1
TGCAGCGCGGGACCAGACGACGGTGAGCAGTACTTC
CSAGPDDGEQYF
>once|TRBJ1-2|.|TRBV7-3
TGTGCAAGCAGCGCGACGGGTGCTAACTATGGCTACACCTTC
CASSATGANYGYTF
>.|TRBJ2-1|TRBD2|TRBV7-3
TGTGCCAGCAGCCCTTTAGCGGGGGTCGACAATGAGCAGTTCTTC
CASSPLAGVDNEQFF
>few|TRBJ1-6|.|TRBV5-5
TGTGCCAGCAGCTTGCCTGGGATAACACCCCTCCACTTT
CASSLPGITPLHF
>few|TRBJ1-3|.|TRBV3-1
TGTGCCAGCAGCCATTTATCGGCGGAGGCCATATATTTT
CASSHLSAEAIYF
>many|TRBJ2-3|TRBD2|TRBV29-1
TGCAGCGTTCGCCCCCTAGCGGGGGGCACAGATACGCAGTATTTT
CSVRPLAGGTDTQYF
>.|TRBJ1-1|.|TRBV27
TGTGCCAGCACCCGGGGGGTGGGGATATCCACTGAAGCTTTCTTT
CASTRGVGISTEAFF
>.|TRBJ2-6|TRBD1|TRBV7-9
TGTGCCAGCAGGGTATCCCTGACAGGGTCTGGGGCCAACGTCCTGACTTTC
CASRVSLTGSGANVLTF
>.|TRBJ2-2|.|TRBV11-2
TGTGCCAGCAGCCGACCCGATAGGACCGGGGAGCTGTTTTTT
CASSRPDRTGELFF
>few|TRBJ2-1|TRBD2|TRBV5-1
TGCGCCAGCAGCTTGGTTCCTAGCGGTCCCTACAATGAGCAGTTCTTC
CASSLVPSGPYNEQFF
>.|TRBJ1-1|.|TRBV21-1
TGTGCCAGCAACAGGGGCACTGAAGCTTTCTTT
CASNRGTEAFF
>few|TRBJ2-1|TRBD2|TRBV11-2
TGTGCCAGCAGCGCCGTAGCGGGGGCTTACAATGAGCAGTTCTTC
CASSAVAGAYNEQFF
>.|TRBJ1-1|.|TRBV20-1
TGCAGTGCTAGTTGGGGGACTGAAGCTTTCTTT
CSASWGTEAFF
>.|TRBJ2-1|.|TRBV5-1
TGCGCCAGCAGCTTGGGATTTTCGGACGGAGCCTACAATGAGCAGTTCTTC
CASSLGFSDGAYNEQFF
>.|TRBJ2-3|TRBD2|TRBV9
TGTGCCAGCAGCCCCCGGGGGGGGACTAGCACAGATACGCAGTATTTT
CASSPRGGTSTDTQYF
>.|TRBJ2-2|TRBD1|TRBV7-2
TGTGCCAGCAGCAGACGACAGGGCGGCATTGCCGGGGAGCTGTTTTTT
CASSRRQGGIAGELFF